This T cell receptor (beta chain) was documented in a study of tumor and adjacent non-tumor tissue in lung cancer. The CDR3 is made up of 17 amino acids. Germline V lookup: CDR1 DFQATT, CDR2 SNEGSKA (reference sequence). RNA was extracted from bulk tissue without any cell sorting. Regarding the study as a whole: Compared with tumor, normal lung showed significantly lower TCR diversity.

TCRbeta libraries were built with three rounds of nested PCR, modified from ARM-PCR. TCRdb reprocessed the multiplex PCR reads via MiXCR and lists one record per CDR3 protein. Of tens of thousands of distinct CDR3 sequences listed, 80% to 85% are singletons. Comment on this clonotype: Antigen: not known. At one end, the junction sequence differs from germline, possibly due to a read error.

The genes are TRBV20-1 and TRBJ2-7; 10 bases fit TRBD2. This receptor was taken from a woman between 45 and 65 years old with non-small cell lung cancer. Sequenced sample: lung tumor tissue. This CDR3 is CSARDKREGPRTYKQYF. CDR3 sequence (DNA): TGCAGTGCTAGAGATAAGCGGGAGGGTCCCCGGACCTACAAGCAGTACTTC.